This TCR beta chain is from a study of OX40 agonist ivuxolimab in advanced cancers. Overall study context: The patients got ivuxolimab, which is an agonistic anti-OX40 (CD134) antibody. Study-wide results and caveats: CD4+ and CD8+ T cells in blood underwent clonal expansion by week 6 at 0.1 to 3.0 mg/kg. Expanded clones were, on average, more numerous among CD8+ T cells than CD4+.

A remark on this clone: As yet, its antigen is unknown.

Sequenced by immunoSEQ multiplex PCR; TCRdb stores in-frame clones only, minus some. The sample carries tens of thousands of clones, roughly 86% recorded once. The CDR3 sequence is 15 residues long. Germline V gives CDR1 LNHDA, CDR2 SQIVND (reference sequence). The V and J ends lost 5 bases and 4 bases respectively, with 15 bases between them. This sequence joins TRBV19 and TRBJ2-1; TRBD2 might be the D (6 bases). The receptor comes from an adult with an advanced solid tumor such as melanoma, head and neck, liver or kidney cancer. The sequencing here drew on CD4+ or CD8+ T cells sorted from blood, taken in a trial of the OX40 agonist ivuxolimab. In nucleotides, the CDR3 is TGTGCCAGTAGTGTGGGGACTCTAAATTACAATGAGCAGTTCTTC. This codes for CASSVGTLNYNEQFF.